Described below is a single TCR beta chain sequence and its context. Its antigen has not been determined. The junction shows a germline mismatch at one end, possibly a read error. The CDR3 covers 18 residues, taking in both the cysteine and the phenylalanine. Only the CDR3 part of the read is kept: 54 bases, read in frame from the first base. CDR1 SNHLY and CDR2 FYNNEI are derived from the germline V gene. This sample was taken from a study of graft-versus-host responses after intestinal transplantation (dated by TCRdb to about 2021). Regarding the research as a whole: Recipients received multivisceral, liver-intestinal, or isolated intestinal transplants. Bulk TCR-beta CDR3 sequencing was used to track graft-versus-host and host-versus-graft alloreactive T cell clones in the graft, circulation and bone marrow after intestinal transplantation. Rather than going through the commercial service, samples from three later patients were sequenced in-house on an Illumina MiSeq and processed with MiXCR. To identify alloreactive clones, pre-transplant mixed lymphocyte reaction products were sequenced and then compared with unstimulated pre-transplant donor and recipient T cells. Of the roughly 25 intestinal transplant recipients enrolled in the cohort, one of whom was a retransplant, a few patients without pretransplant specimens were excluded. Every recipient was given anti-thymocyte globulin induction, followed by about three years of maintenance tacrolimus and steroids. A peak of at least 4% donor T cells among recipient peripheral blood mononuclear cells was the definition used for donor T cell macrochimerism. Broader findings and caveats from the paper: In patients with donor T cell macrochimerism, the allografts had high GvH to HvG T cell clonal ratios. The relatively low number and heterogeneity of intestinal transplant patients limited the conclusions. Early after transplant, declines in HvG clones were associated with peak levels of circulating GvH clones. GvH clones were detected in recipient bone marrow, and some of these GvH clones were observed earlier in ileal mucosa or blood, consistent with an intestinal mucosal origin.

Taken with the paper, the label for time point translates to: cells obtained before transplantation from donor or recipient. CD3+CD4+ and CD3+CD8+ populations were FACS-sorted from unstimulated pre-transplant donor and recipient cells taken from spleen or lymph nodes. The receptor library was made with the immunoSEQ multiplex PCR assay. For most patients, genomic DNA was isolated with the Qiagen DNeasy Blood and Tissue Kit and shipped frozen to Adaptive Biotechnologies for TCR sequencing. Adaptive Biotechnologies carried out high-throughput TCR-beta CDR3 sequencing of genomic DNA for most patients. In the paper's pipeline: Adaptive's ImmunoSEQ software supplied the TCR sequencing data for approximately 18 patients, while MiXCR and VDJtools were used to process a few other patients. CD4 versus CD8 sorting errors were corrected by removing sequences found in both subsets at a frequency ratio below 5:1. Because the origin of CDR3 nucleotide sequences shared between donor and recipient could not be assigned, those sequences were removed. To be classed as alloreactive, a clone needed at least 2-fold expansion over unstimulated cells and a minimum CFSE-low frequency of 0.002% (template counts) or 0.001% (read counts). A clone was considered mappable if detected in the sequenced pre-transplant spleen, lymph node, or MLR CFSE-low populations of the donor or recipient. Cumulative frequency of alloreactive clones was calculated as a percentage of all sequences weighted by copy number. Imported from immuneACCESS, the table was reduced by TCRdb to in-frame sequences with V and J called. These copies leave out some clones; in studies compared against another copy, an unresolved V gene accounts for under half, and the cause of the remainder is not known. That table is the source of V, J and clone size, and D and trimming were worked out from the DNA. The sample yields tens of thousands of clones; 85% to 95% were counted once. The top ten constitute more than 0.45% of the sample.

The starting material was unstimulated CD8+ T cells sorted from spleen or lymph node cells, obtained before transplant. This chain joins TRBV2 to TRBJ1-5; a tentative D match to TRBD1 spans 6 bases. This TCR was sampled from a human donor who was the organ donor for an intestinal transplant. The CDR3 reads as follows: CASSARRQVDYSNQPQQF. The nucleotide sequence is TGTGCCAGCAGTGCAAGAAGACAGGTAGACTACAGCAATCAGCCCCAGCAATTT. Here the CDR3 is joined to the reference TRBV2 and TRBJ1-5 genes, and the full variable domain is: EPEVTQTPSHQVTQMGQEVILRCVPISNHLYFYWYRQILGQKVEFLVSFYNNEISEKSEIFDDQFSVERPDGSNFTLKIRSTKLEDSAMYFCASSARRQVDYSNQPQQFGDGTRLSIL.